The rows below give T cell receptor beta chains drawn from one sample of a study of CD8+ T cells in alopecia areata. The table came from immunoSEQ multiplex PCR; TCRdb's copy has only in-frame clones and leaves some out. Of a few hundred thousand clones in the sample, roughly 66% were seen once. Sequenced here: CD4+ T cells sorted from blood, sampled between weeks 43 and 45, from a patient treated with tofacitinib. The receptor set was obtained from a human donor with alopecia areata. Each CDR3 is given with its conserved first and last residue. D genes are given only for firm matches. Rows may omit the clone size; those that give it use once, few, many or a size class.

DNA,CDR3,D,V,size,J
TGTGCCAGCAGCTTAGGCTCGGTGCAGTTCTTC,CASSLGSVQFF,-,TRBV7-6,once,TRBJ2-1
TGTGCCAGCAGTGTTACCGGGACTGCGAACACCGGGGAGCTGTTTTTT,CASSVTGTANTGELFF,-,TRBV9,-,TRBJ2-2
TGTGCCAGCAGCCCCCATCAGAGTGGTACTGAAGCTTTCTTT,CASSPHQSGTEAFF,-,TRBV28,-,TRBJ1-1
TGTGCCAGCAGTGATATGTTCTCGCAGGGGGTTGGCTACACCTTC,CASSDMFSQGVGYTF,TRBD1,TRBV25-1,-,TRBJ1-2
TGTGCCAGCAGCTTGGCTCACGGGGCGATCTACAATGAGCAGTTCTTC,CASSLAHGAIYNEQFF,-,TRBV7-2,few,TRBJ2-1
TGTGCCAGCAGTGAGGGTAGCCGAACCGAAGCTTTCTTT,CASSEGSRTEAFF,-,TRBV25-1,few,TRBJ1-1
TGCAGCGTTTCCCGGAACACTGAAGCTTTCTTT,CSVSRNTEAFF,-,TRBV29-1,-,TRBJ1-1
TGCAGCGTTGAGTATGCTTTCTTT,CSVEYAFF,-,TRBV29-1,-,TRBJ1-1
TGTGCCTTCGGCTCCTCCTACGAGCAGTACTTC,CAFGSSYEQYF,-,TRBV30,-,TRBJ2-7
TGTGCCAGTAGGCAGCAAGAGACCCAGTACTTC,CASRQQETQYF,-,TRBV19,few,TRBJ2-5
TGTGCCTGGATCATACTTCAGCCCCAGCATTTT,CAWIILQPQHF,-,TRBV30,-,TRBJ1-5
TGTGCCAGCAGCAGGGGACCGGCAAAAGCTTTCTTT,CASSRGPAKAFF,-,TRBV11-3,-,TRBJ1-1
TGCGCCAGCAGCTTGGGGACAGGGGGTTATCAGCCCCAGCATTTT,CASSLGTGGYQPQHF,TRBD1,TRBV5-1,-,TRBJ1-5
TGCGCCAGCAGCTTGATTGGGATGATTGAATACGAGCAGTACTTC,CASSLIGMIEYEQYF,-,TRBV5-1,-,TRBJ2-7
TGTGCCAGCAGTTGGACGACAGCCCAAGAGACCCAGTACTTC,CASSWTTAQETQYF,-,TRBV27,-,TRBJ2-5
TGTGCCAGCTCACCTTCGACAGGTCCGGCTGAGCAGTTCTTC,CASSPSTGPAEQFF,-,TRBV18,-,TRBJ2-1
TGCAGCGTTGGCCAGGACAGCTATCAGCCCCAGCATTTT,CSVGQDSYQPQHF,-,TRBV29-1,-,TRBJ1-5
TGCAGTGCTAGAGAGACTACTGAAGCTTTCTTT,CSARETTEAFF,-,TRBV20-1,-,TRBJ1-1
TGCAGCGTTCAGGGGATTCTTAGCACTGAAGCTTTCTTT,CSVQGILSTEAFF,-,TRBV29-1,-,TRBJ1-1
TGTGCCAGCAGGTCGGGACAGAGAAACACTGAAGCTTTCTTT,CASRSGQRNTEAFF,TRBD1,TRBV27,-,TRBJ1-1
TGTGCCAGCAGCCAAGATCGACAGGGTTTGGGTAAGACCCAGTACTTC,CASSQDRQGLGKTQYF,TRBD1,TRBV4-2,-,TRBJ2-5
TGTGCAGGGCAGGGGTTCTATGGCTACACCTTC,CAGQGFYGYTF,-,TRBV28,-,TRBJ1-2
TGTGCCAGCTCGACGGGACAGGGCGAGCAGTACTTC,CASSTGQGEQYF,TRBD1,TRBV18,-,TRBJ2-7
TGTGCCAGCCGTGGGGACAGTGGATACAATGAGCAGTTCTTC,CASRGDSGYNEQFF,TRBD1,TRBV2,-,TRBJ2-1
TGTGCCAGCAGACGCAACAACAGGGGAACCTACGAGCAGTACTTC,CASRRNNRGTYEQYF,TRBD1,TRBV28,few,TRBJ2-7
TGCAGCGTTGGGGGGGACAGGGACGACGAGCAGTACTTC,CSVGGDRDDEQYF,TRBD1,TRBV29-1,few,TRBJ2-7
TGCAGCGTTGGGGTTAGAGGGGATAGCACAGATACGCAGTATTTT,CSVGVRGDSTDTQYF,-,TRBV29-1,once,TRBJ2-3